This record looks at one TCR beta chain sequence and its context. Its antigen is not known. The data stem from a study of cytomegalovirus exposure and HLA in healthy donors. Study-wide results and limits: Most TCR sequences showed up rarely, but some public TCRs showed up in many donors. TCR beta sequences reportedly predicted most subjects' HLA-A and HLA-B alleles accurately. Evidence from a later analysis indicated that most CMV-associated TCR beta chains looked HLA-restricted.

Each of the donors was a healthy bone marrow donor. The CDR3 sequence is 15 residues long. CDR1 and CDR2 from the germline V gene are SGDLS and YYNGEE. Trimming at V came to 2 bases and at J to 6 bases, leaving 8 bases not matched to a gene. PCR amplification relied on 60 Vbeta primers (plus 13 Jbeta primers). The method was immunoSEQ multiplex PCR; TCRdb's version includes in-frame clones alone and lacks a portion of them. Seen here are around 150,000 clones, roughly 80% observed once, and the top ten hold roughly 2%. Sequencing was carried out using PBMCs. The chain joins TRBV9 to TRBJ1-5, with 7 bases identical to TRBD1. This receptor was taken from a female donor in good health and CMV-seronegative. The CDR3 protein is CASSVAGGLSQPQHF. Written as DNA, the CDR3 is TGTGCCAGCAGCGTGGCAGGGGGTTTAAGTCAGCCCCAGCATTTT.